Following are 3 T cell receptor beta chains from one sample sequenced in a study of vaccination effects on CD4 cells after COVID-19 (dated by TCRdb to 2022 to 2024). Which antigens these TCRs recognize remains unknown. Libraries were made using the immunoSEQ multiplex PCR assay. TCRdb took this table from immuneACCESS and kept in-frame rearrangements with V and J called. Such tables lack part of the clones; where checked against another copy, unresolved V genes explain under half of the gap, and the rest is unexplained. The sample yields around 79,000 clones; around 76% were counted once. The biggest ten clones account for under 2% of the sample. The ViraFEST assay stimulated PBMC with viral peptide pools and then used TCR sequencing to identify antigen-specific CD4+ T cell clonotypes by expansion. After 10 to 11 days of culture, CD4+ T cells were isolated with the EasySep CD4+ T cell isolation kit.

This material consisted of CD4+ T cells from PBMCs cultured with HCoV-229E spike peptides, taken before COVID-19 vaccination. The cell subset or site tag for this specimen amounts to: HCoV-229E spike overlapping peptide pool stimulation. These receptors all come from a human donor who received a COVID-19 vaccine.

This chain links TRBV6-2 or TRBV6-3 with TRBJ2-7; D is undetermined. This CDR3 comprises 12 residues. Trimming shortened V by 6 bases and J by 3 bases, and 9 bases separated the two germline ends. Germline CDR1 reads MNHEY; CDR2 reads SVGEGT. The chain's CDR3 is CASSLPYYEQYV. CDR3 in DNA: TGTGCCAGCAGCCTTCCTTACTACGAGCAGTACGTC.

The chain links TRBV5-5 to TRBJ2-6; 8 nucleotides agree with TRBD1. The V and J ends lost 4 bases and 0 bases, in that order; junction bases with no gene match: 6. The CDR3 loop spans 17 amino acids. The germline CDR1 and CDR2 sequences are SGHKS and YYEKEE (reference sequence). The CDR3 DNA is TGTGCCAGCAGCCCCGGACAGGGCGTCTCTGGGGCCAACGTCCTGACTTTC. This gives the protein CASSPGQGVSGANVLTF.

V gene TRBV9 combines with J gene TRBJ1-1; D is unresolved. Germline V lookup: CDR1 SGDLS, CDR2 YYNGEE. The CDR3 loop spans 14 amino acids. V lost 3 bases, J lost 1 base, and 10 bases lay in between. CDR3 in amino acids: CASSGTYRNTEAFF. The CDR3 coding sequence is TGTGCCAGCAGCGGGACTTATAGGAACACTGAAGCTTTCTTT. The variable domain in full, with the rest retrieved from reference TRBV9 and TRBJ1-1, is DSGVTQTPKHLITATGQRVTLRCSPRSGDLSVYWYQQSLDQGLQFLIQYYNGEERAKGNILERFSAQQFPDLHSELNLSSLELGDSALYFCASSGTYRNTEAFFGQGTRLTVV.